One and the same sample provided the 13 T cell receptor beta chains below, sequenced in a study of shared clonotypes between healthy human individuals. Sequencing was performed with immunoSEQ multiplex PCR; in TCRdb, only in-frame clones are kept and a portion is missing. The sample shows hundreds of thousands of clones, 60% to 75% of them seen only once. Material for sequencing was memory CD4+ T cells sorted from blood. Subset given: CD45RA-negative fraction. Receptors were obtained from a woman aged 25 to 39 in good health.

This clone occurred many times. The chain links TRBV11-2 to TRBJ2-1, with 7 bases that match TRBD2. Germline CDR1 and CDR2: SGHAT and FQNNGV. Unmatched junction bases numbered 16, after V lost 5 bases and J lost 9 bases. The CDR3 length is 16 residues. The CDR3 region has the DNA TGTGCCAGCAGCCCCTTTCTCCCGGGATGGGGGGGTGAGCAGTTCTTC. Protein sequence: CASSPFLPGWGGEQFF. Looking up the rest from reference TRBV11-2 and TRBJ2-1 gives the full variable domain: EAGVAQSPRYKIIEKRQSVAFWCNPISGHATLYWYQQILGQGPKLLIQFQNNGVVDDSQLPKDRFSAERLKGVDSTLKIQPAKLEDSAVYLCASSPFLPGWGGEQFFGPGTRLTVL.

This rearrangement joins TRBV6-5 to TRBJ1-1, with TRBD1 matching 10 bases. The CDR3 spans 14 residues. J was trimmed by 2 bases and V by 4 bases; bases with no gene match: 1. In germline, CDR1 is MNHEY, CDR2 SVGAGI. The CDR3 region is CASSWTGGNTEAFF. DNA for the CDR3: TGTGCCAGCAGTTGGACAGGGGGAAACACTGAAGCTTTCTTT.

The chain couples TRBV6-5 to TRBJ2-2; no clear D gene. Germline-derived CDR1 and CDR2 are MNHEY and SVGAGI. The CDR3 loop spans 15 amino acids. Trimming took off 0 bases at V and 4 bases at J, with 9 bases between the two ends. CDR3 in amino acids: CASSYSFTGTGELFF. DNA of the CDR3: TGTGCCAGCAGTTACTCGTTCACGGGCACCGGGGAGCTGTTTTTT.

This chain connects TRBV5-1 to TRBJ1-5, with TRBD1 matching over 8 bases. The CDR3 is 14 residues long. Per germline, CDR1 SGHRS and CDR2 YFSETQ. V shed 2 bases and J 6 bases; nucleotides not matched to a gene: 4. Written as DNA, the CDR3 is TGCGCCAGCAGCTTCACAGGGGGTGCTCAGCCCCAGCATTTT. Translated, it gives CASSFTGGAQPQHF.

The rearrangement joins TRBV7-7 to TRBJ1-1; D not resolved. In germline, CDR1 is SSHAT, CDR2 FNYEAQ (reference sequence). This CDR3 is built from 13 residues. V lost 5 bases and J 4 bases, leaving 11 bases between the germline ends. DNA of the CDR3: TGTGCCAGCAGCCCCCAGGTGGGCACTGAAGCTTTCTTT. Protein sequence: CASSPQVGTEAFF.

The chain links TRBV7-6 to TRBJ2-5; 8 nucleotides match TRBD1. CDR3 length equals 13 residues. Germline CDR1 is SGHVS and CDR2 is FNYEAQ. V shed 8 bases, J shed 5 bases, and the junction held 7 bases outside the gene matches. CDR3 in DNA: TGTGCCAGCTCCCGGGACAGGCGGGAGACCCAGTACTTC. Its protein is CASSRDRRETQYF. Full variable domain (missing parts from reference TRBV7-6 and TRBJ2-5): GAGVSQSPRYKVTKRGQDVALRCDPISGHVSLYWYRQALGQGPEFLTYFNYEAQQDKSGLPNDRFSAERPEGSISTLTIQRTEQRDSAMYRCASSRDRRETQYFGPGTRLLVL.

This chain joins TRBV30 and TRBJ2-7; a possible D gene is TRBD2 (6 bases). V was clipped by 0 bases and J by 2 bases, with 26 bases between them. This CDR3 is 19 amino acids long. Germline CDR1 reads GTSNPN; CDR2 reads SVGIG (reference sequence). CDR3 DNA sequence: TGTGCCTGGAGTGTATTAAGGTTGGAGAGTTCGGGGACTCCCTACGAGCAGTACTTC. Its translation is CAWSVLRLESSGTPYEQYF. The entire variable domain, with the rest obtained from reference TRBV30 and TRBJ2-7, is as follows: SQTIHQWPATLVQPVGSPLSLECTVEGTSNPNLYWYRQAAGRGLQLLFYSVGIGQISSEVPQNLSASRPQDRQFILSSKKLLLSDSGFYLCAWSVLRLESSGTPYEQYFGPGTRLTVT.

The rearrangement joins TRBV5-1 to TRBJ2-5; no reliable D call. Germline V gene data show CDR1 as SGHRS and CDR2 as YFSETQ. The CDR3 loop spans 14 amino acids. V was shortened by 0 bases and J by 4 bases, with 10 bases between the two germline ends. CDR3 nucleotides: TGCGCCAGCAGCTTGGCGGGCACGGGAGAGACCCAGTACTTC. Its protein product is CASSLAGTGETQYF.

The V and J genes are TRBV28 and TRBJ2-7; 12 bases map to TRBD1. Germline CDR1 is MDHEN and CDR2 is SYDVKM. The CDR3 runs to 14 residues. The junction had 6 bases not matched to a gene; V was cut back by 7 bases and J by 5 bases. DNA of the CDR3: TGTGCCAGCACTACCGGGACAGGGGGCAACGAGCAGTACTTC. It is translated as CASTTGTGGNEQYF.

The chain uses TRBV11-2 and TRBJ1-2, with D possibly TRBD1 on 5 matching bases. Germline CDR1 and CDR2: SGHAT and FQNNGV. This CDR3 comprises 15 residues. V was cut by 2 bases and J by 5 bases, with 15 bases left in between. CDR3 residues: CASSLSQGGWYGYTF. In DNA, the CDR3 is TGTGCCAGCAGCTTATCGCAGGGAGGATGGTATGGCTACACCTTC. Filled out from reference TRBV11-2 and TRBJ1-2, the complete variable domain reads EAGVAQSPRYKIIEKRQSVAFWCNPISGHATLYWYQQILGQGPKLLIQFQNNGVVDDSQLPKDRFSAERLKGVDSTLKIQPAKLEDSAVYLCASSLSQGGWYGYTFGSGTRLTVV.

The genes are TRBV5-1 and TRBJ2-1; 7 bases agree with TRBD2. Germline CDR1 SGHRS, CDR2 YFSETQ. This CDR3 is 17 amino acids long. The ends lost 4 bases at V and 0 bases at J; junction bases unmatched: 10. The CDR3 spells CASSKTVLATSYNEQFF. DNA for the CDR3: TGCGCCAGCAGCAAAACAGTACTAGCGACCTCCTACAATGAGCAGTTCTTC.

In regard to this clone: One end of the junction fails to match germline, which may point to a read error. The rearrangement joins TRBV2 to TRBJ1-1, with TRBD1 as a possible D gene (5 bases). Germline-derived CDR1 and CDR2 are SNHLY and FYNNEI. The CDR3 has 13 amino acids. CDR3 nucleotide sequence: TGTGCCAGCCGTGACGGCAGGGTCACTGAAGCTTTCTTT. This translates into CASRDGRVTEAFF.

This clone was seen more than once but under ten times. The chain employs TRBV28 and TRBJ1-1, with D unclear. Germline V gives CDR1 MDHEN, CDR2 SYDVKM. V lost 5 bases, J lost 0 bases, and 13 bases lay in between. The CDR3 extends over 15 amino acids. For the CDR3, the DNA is TGTGCCAGCAGTCGGAATAGAGTCATGAACACTGAAGCTTTCTTT. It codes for CASSRNRVMNTEAFF.